This TCR beta chain was retrieved from a study of blood T cells in healthy people across ages. Each of the donors had 9 to 10 milliliters of peripheral blood drawn into EDTA-treated Vacutainer tubes. This clonotype was counted a few times. The use of a sample-barcoded 5' primer and a J-beta primer mix characterized a second PCR of roughly 6 to 11 cycles. Each sample yielded at least 2.5 million CDR3-containing paired-end reads. Each CDR3 protein is one row after TCRdb ran MiXCR on the 5' RACE reads. The sample records hundreds of thousands of distinct CDR3 sequences, approximately 44% being singletons. Germline V gene lookup returns CDR1 SGHRS and CDR2 YFSETQ. This CDR3 is built from 13 residues. Trimming cost V 4 bases and J 4 bases, with 9 bases left between them.

This chain uses TRBV5-1 with TRBJ2-4; tentative D call: TRBD1 (6 bases). The sample was blood. The sequence derives from a man aged 60 to 69 in good health. CDR3 nucleotide sequence: TGCGCCAGCAGCATAGACAGGAAAAACATTCAGTACTTC. Its translation is CASSIDRKNIQYF.